This record covers a single T cell receptor beta chain. Its antigen remains unidentified. It is unclear where the CDR3 begins or ends on the DNA, so no DNA is shown, and the CDR3 is as TCRdb lists it. The sample comes from a study of T cell responses to AZD1222 COVID-19 vaccine. Overall study results and limits: CD4 TCRs associated with vaccination spanned spike, dominating at 160-218 and 743-854.

Both ends counted, the CDR3 spans 15 residues. Germline CDR1 SGHTA, CDR2 FQGNSA. Generated by immunoSEQ multiplex PCR, the TCRdb table keeps only in-frame clones and is missing some. The sample contains around 110,000 clones, about 90% of which appear only once. This sequence joins TRBV7-2 and TRBJ1-1. The sequence was collected from an adult in good health. Specimen: peripheral blood, collected on day 0 of AZD1222 vaccination. CDR3 in amino acids: CASSFGPGLNTEAFF.